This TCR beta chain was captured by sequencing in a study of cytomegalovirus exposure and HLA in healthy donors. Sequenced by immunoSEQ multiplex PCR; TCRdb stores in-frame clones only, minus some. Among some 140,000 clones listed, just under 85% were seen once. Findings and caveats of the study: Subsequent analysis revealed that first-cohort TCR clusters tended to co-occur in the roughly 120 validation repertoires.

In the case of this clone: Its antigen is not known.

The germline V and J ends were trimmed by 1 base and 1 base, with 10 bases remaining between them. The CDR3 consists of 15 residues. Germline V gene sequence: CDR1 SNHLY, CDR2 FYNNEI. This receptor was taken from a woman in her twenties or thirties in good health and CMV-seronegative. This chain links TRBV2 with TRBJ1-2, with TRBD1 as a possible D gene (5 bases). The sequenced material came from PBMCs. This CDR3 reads CASSEGGIGNYGYTF. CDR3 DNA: TGTGCCAGCAGTGAAGGGGGCATTGGTAACTATGGCTACACCTTC.